These T cell receptor beta chains were read from a single sample in a study of a mutant IDH1 vaccine in newly diagnosed glioma. Antigens of these TCRs are unknown. Generated by immunoSEQ multiplex PCR, the TCRdb table keeps only in-frame clones and is missing some. The sample has about 42,000 clones, roughly 80% seen once. The material was PBMCs, obtained from a glioma patient whose treatment included an IDH1 peptide vaccine. The source is a woman between 50 and 59 years old with glioma. CDR3s include the opening cysteine and the closing phenylalanine or tryptophan. Each record gives: J gene, D gene, V gene, clone size, CDR3 protein, CDR3 DNA. The D gene is left open where the match is weak. Clone size is shown for a subset of rows, as once, few, many or a class of expanded clone.

j_gene: TRBJ2-7; d_gene: .; v_gene: TRBV7-2; abundance: .; CDR3aa: CASSLAFQGGTYEQYF; CDR3nt: TGTGCCAGCAGCTTAGCGTTTCAGGGTGGGACCTACGAGCAGTACTTC
j_gene: TRBJ2-7; d_gene: .; v_gene: TRBV7-2; abundance: .; CDR3aa: CASSLEWLAGEQYF; CDR3nt: TGTGCCAGCAGCTTAGAGTGGCTAGCTGGCGAGCAGTACTTC
j_gene: TRBJ2-1; d_gene: .; v_gene: TRBV5-6; abundance: .; CDR3aa: CASSLVTPNEQFF; CDR3nt: TGTGCCAGCAGCTTAGTGACGCCCAATGAGCAGTTCTTC
j_gene: TRBJ1-1; d_gene: .; v_gene: TRBV6-5; abundance: .; CDR3aa: CASSYSKGSVNTEAFF; CDR3nt: TGTGCCAGCAGTTACTCGAAGGGGTCGGTGAACACTGAAGCTTTCTTT
j_gene: TRBJ1-5; d_gene: .; v_gene: TRBV19; abundance: .; CDR3aa: CASSIKQGPQPQHF; CDR3nt: TGTGCCAGTAGTATAAAACAGGGCCCCCAGCCCCAGCATTTT
j_gene: TRBJ1-5; d_gene: .; v_gene: TRBV7-9; abundance: .; CDR3aa: CASSLSGNQPQHF; CDR3nt: TGTGCCAGCAGCTTATCAGGCAATCAGCCCCAGCATTTT
j_gene: TRBJ1-5; d_gene: .; v_gene: TRBV9; abundance: .; CDR3aa: CASSVDDHQPQHF; CDR3nt: TGTGCCAGCAGCGTAGATGATCATCAGCCCCAGCATTTT
j_gene: TRBJ2-3; d_gene: .; v_gene: TRBV6-5; abundance: .; CDR3aa: CASSYYKGGSTDTQYF; CDR3nt: TGTGCCAGCAGTTACTACAAGGGCGGGAGCACAGATACGCAGTATTTT
j_gene: TRBJ1-4; d_gene: TRBD1; v_gene: TRBV19; abundance: .; CDR3aa: CASLQGARTTNEKLFF; CDR3nt: TGTGCCAGCCTACAGGGGGCCCGGACGACTAATGAAAAACTGTTTTTT
j_gene: TRBJ2-7; d_gene: TRBD1; v_gene: TRBV6-5; abundance: .; CDR3aa: CASSSGGQGSYEQYF; CDR3nt: TGTGCCAGCAGTTCAGGGGGACAGGGGTCCTACGAGCAGTACTTC
j_gene: TRBJ2-5; d_gene: TRBD1; v_gene: TRBV2; abundance: .; CDR3aa: CASRDLRGPGFQETQYF; CDR3nt: TGTGCCAGCAGGGACCTAAGGGGGCCCGGATTTCAAGAGACCCAGTACTTC
j_gene: TRBJ2-5; d_gene: .; v_gene: TRBV7-8; abundance: .; CDR3aa: CASSARVSDTETQYF; CDR3nt: TGTGCCAGCAGCGCCCGGGTGAGCGACACGGAGACCCAGTACTTC
j_gene: TRBJ1-2; d_gene: .; v_gene: TRBV19; abundance: .; CDR3aa: CASNLGGDYGYTF; CDR3nt: TGTGCCAGTAACTTAGGGGGGGACTATGGCTACACCTTC
j_gene: TRBJ2-2; d_gene: .; v_gene: TRBV9; abundance: .; CDR3aa: CASSAGLYTGELFF; CDR3nt: TGTGCCAGCAGCGCGGGACTGTACACCGGGGAGCTGTTTTTT
j_gene: TRBJ1-6; d_gene: TRBD1; v_gene: TRBV9; abundance: once; CDR3aa: CASSLEGAGNSPLHF; CDR3nt: TGTGCCAGCAGCTTGGAGGGGGCAGGAAATTCACCCCTCCACTTT
j_gene: TRBJ2-2; d_gene: .; v_gene: TRBV7-2; abundance: .; CDR3aa: CASSFSREVGELFF; CDR3nt: TGTGCCAGCAGCTTTTCCAGGGAGGTCGGGGAGCTGTTTTTT
j_gene: TRBJ2-7; d_gene: .; v_gene: TRBV27; abundance: .; CDR3aa: CASSSGQWYEQYF; CDR3nt: TGTGCCAGCAGTTCCGGACAGTGGTACGAGCAGTACTTC
j_gene: TRBJ2-1; d_gene: .; v_gene: TRBV5-4; abundance: .; CDR3aa: CASSSRQITYNEQFF; CDR3nt: TGTGCCAGCAGCTCCAGACAGATCACGTACAATGAGCAGTTCTTC
j_gene: TRBJ1-1; d_gene: .; v_gene: TRBV5-1; abundance: few; CDR3aa: CASSSQGDENTEAFF; CDR3nt: TGCGCCAGCAGCTCCCAAGGGGATGAGAACACTGAAGCTTTCTTT
j_gene: TRBJ2-5; d_gene: TRBD2; v_gene: TRBV9; abundance: once; CDR3aa: CASSAGTSGEETQYF; CDR3nt: TGTGCCAGCAGCGCCGGGACGAGCGGGGAAGAGACCCAGTACTTC
j_gene: TRBJ1-3; d_gene: .; v_gene: TRBV7-9; abundance: .; CDR3aa: CASESSSGNTIYF; CDR3nt: TGTGCCAGCGAAAGTAGCTCTGGAAACACCATATATTTT
j_gene: TRBJ2-3; d_gene: .; v_gene: TRBV6-6; abundance: .; CDR3aa: CASSYSRDTQYF; CDR3nt: TGTGCCAGCAGTTACTCGCGGGATACGCAGTATTTT
j_gene: TRBJ1-5; d_gene: .; v_gene: TRBV4-3; abundance: .; CDR3aa: CASSQSLDQPQHF; CDR3nt: TGCGCCAGCAGCCAATCCCTGGATCAGCCCCAGCATTTT
j_gene: TRBJ1-1; d_gene: .; v_gene: TRBV5-4; abundance: .; CDR3aa: CASSLLVGRVGTEAFF; CDR3nt: TGTGCCAGCAGCTTGCTCGTCGGACGGGTTGGCACTGAAGCTTTCTTT
j_gene: TRBJ2-7; d_gene: .; v_gene: TRBV7-8; abundance: .; CDR3aa: CASRPRAGYYEQYF; CDR3nt: TGTGCCAGCAGGCCACGGGCAGGGTACTACGAGCAGTACTTC
j_gene: TRBJ2-7; d_gene: TRBD2; v_gene: TRBV4-3; abundance: .; CDR3aa: CASSQDEGLAGARYEQYF; CDR3nt: TGCGCCAGCAGCCAAGATGAGGGACTAGCGGGGGCCCGCTACGAGCAGTACTTC
j_gene: TRBJ1-3; d_gene: .; v_gene: TRBV19; abundance: .; CDR3aa: CAASRGSGNTIYF; CDR3nt: TGTGCCGCTAGCCGGGGATCTGGAAACACCATATATTTT
j_gene: TRBJ1-4; d_gene: .; v_gene: TRBV23-1; abundance: .; CDR3aa: CASSHPTVSTNEKLFF; CDR3nt: TGCGCCAGCAGTCACCCGACAGTTTCAACTAATGAAAAACTGTTTTTT
j_gene: TRBJ1-2; d_gene: TRBD1; v_gene: TRBV28; abundance: .; CDR3aa: CASSLTTGLGYTF; CDR3nt: TGTGCCAGCAGTTTGACGACAGGGTTAGGCTACACCTTC
j_gene: TRBJ2-7; d_gene: TRBD1; v_gene: TRBV6-6; abundance: .; CDR3aa: CASRIGQGYYEQYF; CDR3nt: TGTGCCAGTAGAATCGGACAGGGCTATTACGAGCAGTACTTC
j_gene: TRBJ1-1; d_gene: .; v_gene: TRBV6-5; abundance: .; CDR3aa: CASSYLDPPEAFF; CDR3nt: TGTGCCAGCAGTTATTTAGACCCCCCTGAAGCTTTCTTT
j_gene: TRBJ2-7; d_gene: .; v_gene: TRBV7-2; abundance: .; CDR3aa: CASSLEAGSSYEQYF; CDR3nt: TGTGCCAGCAGCTTAGAAGCAGGGAGCTCCTACGAGCAGTACTTC
j_gene: TRBJ1-1; d_gene: .; v_gene: TRBV9; abundance: .; CDR3aa: CASSPSGAGAFF; CDR3nt: TGTGCCAGCAGCCCCAGTGGGGCAGGAGCTTTCTTT
j_gene: TRBJ1-2; d_gene: .; v_gene: TRBV6-5; abundance: .; CDR3aa: CASSYSTNGLYGYTF; CDR3nt: TGTGCCAGCAGTTACTCGACCAACGGTCTCTATGGCTACACCTTC
j_gene: TRBJ2-7; d_gene: .; v_gene: TRBV6-6; abundance: once; CDR3aa: CASRAQATYKGQYF; CDR3nt: TGTGCCAGCAGGGCACAGGCCACGTACAAAGGGCAGTACTTC
j_gene: TRBJ2-7; d_gene: TRBD1; v_gene: TRBV29-1; abundance: .; CDR3aa: CSVDGDRDYEQYF; CDR3nt: TGCAGCGTTGACGGGGACAGGGACTACGAGCAGTACTTC
j_gene: TRBJ2-3; d_gene: TRBD1; v_gene: TRBV5-1; abundance: once; CDR3aa: CASSPGQGSQYF; CDR3nt: TGCGCCAGCAGTCCCGGACAGGGGTCTCAGTATTTT
j_gene: TRBJ1-1; d_gene: TRBD1; v_gene: TRBV6-5; abundance: .; CDR3aa: CASSTGGAAFF; CDR3nt: TGTGCCAGCAGCACAGGGGGCGCCGCTTTCTTT
j_gene: TRBJ1-1; d_gene: .; v_gene: TRBV6-6; abundance: .; CDR3aa: CATRRSLGYTEAFF; CDR3nt: TGTGCCACGAGGAGGAGTTTGGGTTACACTGAAGCTTTCTTT
j_gene: TRBJ1-2; d_gene: .; v_gene: TRBV7-9; abundance: .; CDR3aa: CASSLAAGADTSGYTF; CDR3nt: TGTGCCAGCAGCTTAGCCGCGGGAGCGGACACAAGTGGCTACACCTTC
j_gene: TRBJ2-1; d_gene: .; v_gene: TRBV2; abundance: few; CDR3aa: CASSESGKQFF; CDR3nt: TGTGCCAGCAGTGAATCAGGGAAGCAGTTCTTC
j_gene: TRBJ2-1; d_gene: TRBD1; v_gene: TRBV27; abundance: .; CDR3aa: CASSSPGTGYNEQFF; CDR3nt: TGTGCCAGCAGTTCCCCCGGGACAGGGTACAATGAGCAGTTCTTC
j_gene: TRBJ1-5; d_gene: TRBD1; v_gene: TRBV19; abundance: few; CDR3aa: CASRPRQGNNQPQHF; CDR3nt: TGTGCCAGTAGACCCCGACAGGGAAACAATCAGCCCCAGCATTTT
j_gene: TRBJ1-1; d_gene: TRBD1; v_gene: TRBV7-9; abundance: .; CDR3aa: CASILMDRGYTEAFF; CDR3nt: TGTGCCAGCATCCTTATGGACAGGGGGTACACTGAAGCTTTCTTT
j_gene: TRBJ2-2; d_gene: TRBD1; v_gene: TRBV4-1; abundance: .; CDR3aa: CASSQQGQGAGGELFF; CDR3nt: TGCGCCAGCAGCCAGCAGGGACAGGGGGCTGGCGGGGAGCTGTTTTTT
j_gene: TRBJ1-1; d_gene: .; v_gene: TRBV10-3; abundance: .; CDR3aa: CAISEATGKVEAFF; CDR3nt: TGTGCCATCAGTGAGGCTACAGGGAAGGTTGAAGCTTTCTTT
j_gene: TRBJ2-1; d_gene: .; v_gene: TRBV29-1; abundance: .; CDR3aa: CSVAQLGNNEQFF; CDR3nt: TGCAGCGTGGCCCAACTGGGAAACAATGAGCAGTTCTTC
j_gene: TRBJ2-2; d_gene: TRBD2; v_gene: TRBV7-9; abundance: .; CDR3aa: CASSRAGDTGELFF; CDR3nt: TGTGCCAGCTCCCGAGCGGGGGACACCGGGGAGCTGTTTTTT
j_gene: TRBJ2-7; d_gene: TRBD1; v_gene: TRBV18; abundance: once; CDR3aa: CASSPLDRGVRQYF; CDR3nt: TGTGCCAGCTCACCCCTTGACAGGGGGGTTCGGCAGTACTTC
j_gene: TRBJ1-1; d_gene: TRBD1; v_gene: TRBV18; abundance: few; CDR3aa: CASSPQGANTEAFF; CDR3nt: TGTGCCAGCTCACCACAGGGGGCGAACACTGAAGCTTTCTTT
j_gene: TRBJ1-2; d_gene: .; v_gene: TRBV5-4; abundance: once; CDR3aa: CASSLAGANYGYTF; CDR3nt: TGTGCCAGCAGCTTGGCCGGGGCTAACTATGGCTACACCTTC
j_gene: TRBJ1-6; d_gene: TRBD1; v_gene: TRBV7-9; abundance: few; CDR3aa: CASSLVTGGRPDYNSPLHF; CDR3nt: TGTGCCAGCAGCTTAGTAACAGGGGGCCGCCCCGACTATAATTCACCCCTCCACTTT